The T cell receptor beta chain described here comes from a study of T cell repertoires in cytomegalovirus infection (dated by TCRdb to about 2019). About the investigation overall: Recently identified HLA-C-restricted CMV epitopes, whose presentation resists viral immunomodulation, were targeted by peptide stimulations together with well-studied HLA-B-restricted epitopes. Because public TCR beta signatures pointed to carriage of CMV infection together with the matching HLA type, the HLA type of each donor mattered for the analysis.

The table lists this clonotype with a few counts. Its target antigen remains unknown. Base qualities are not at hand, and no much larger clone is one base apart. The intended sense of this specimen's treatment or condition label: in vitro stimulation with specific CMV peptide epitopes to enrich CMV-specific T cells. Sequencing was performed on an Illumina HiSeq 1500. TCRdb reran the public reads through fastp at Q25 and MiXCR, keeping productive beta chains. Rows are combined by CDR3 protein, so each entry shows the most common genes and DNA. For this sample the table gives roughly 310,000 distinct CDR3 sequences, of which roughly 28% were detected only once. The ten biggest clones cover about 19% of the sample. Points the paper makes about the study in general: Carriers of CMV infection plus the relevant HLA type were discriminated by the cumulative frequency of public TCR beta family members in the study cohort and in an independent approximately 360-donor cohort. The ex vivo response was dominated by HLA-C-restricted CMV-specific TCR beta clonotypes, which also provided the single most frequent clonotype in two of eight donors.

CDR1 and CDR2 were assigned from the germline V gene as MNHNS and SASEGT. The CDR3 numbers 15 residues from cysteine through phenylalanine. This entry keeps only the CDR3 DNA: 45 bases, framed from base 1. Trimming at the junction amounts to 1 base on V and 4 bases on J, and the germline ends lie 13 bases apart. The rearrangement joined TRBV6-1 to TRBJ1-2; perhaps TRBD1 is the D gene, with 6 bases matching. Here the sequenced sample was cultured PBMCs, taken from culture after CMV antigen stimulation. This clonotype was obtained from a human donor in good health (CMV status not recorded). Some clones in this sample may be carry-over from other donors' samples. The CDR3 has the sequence CASSEGAGQIYGYTF. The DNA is TGTGCCAGCAGTGAAGGGGCAGGACAGATCTATGGCTACACCTTC.